What follows are 3 T cell receptor beta chains derived from one specimen sequenced in a study of blood T cell repertoires in COVID-19. Generated by immunoSEQ multiplex PCR, the TCRdb table keeps only in-frame clones and is missing some. The data show about 120,000 clones, about nine tenths seen once. Sequencing used peripheral blood. These receptors all come from an older woman with acute or convalescent COVID-19.

The CDR3 coding sequence is TGTGCCAGCAGCAAAGTTGCGGGGGATTGCACAGATACGCAGTATTTT. This codes for CASSKVAGDCTDTQYF. The gene calls are TRBV21-1 and TRBJ2-3; the table's D gene call, TRBD2, was not cross checked with the DNA. TRBV21-1 is reported as a pseudogene. The CDR3 length is 16 residues.

This chain links TRBV7-2 with TRBJ2-7, with 11 positions matching TRBD2. V dropped 1 base and J dropped 1; count of bases not matched to a gene: 6. This CDR3 region has 17 residues. CDR1 SGHTA and CDR2 FQGNSA come from the germline V gene. CDR3 nucleotide sequence: TGTGCCAGCAGCTTAGAGGCTAGCGGGGGGTTGTCCTACGAGCAGTACTTC. It yields the protein CASSLEASGGLSYEQYF.

The chain combines TRBV2 with TRBJ2-3; D gene unclear. Germline V gene lookup returns CDR1 SNHLY and CDR2 FYNNEI. Deletions cut 1 base from V and 3 bases from J, with 8 bases between. The CDR3 has 14 residues. In nucleotides, the CDR3 is TGTGCCAGCAGTGAAGTTCTTCCGACAGATACGCAGTATTTT. It yields the protein CASSEVLPTDTQYF. The full variable domain, rest sourced from reference TRBV2 and TRBJ2-3, is EPEVTQTPSHQVTQMGQEVILRCVPISNHLYFYWYRQILGQKVEFLVSFYNNEISEKSEIFDDQFSVERPDGSNFTLKIRSTKLEDSAMYFCASSEVLPTDTQYFGPGTRLTVL.